Sequencing of this TCR beta chain was carried out in a study of blood T cell repertoires in COVID-19 (dated by TCRdb to about 2020). Background for the entire study: Samples covering the acute and convalescent phases of COVID-19 were provided by collaborators in the United States, Italy and Spain. The dataset comprised deeply sampled blood TCRbeta repertoires from subjects exposed to, actively infected with, or recovered from COVID-19. Nearly every sample came with metadata listing a de-identified subject ID, COVID-19 status, age in years and sex. The material from the prospective study consisted of cDNA or gDNA derived from T cells, B-cell-depleted T cells, or PBMCs. The repertoires were made available in a free public database intended to serve as a resource for research on the immune response to SARS-CoV-2. Where available, HLA class I and class II types were taken from metadata supplied by the sample provider and were not determined by assay-based typing. The samples were drawn from the first 160 participants of the ongoing ImmuneRACE study and from some 1,300 subjects provided by 6 global collaborators. Points the paper makes about the study in general: How much clinical and demographic metadata was included differed by source and by participant, and the metadata was provided uncurated.

The immunoSEQ Assay, a bias-controlled multiplex PCR, was used to amplify TCRbeta CDR3 regions from genomic DNA. On the study's bioinformatics: Within the assay, amplification of reference gene primers was used to estimate how many nucleated cells each sample contained. To quantify the absolute abundance of each unique TCRbeta CDR3 rearrangement, sequence reads were collapsed and filtered. For each sample, productive Simpson clonality was calculated as the square root of Simpson's diversity index over productive rearrangements. The immuneACCESS repertoire file appears here via TCRdb, limited to in-frame rearrangements. These files lack a portion of the clones; in checked studies, under half of the deficit traces to unresolved V genes, and the cause of the others is not known. The V and J calls and the clone size are those of that table, but D and trimming were determined from the DNA. The sample table shows some 100,000 clones, and approximately 89% are seen once. The ten largest clones add up to about 1% of the sample.

Trimming takes 6 bases from V and 0 bases from J, and the germline ends sit 18 bases apart. Reading the germline V gene (reference sequence) gives CDR1 LNHDA and CDR2 SQIVND. Including the terminal cysteine and phenylalanine, the CDR3 comprises 18 residues. The kept DNA is CDR3 alone, 54 bases in frame from the first base. About this clone itself: This receptor's antigen is unknown. The record has no base qualities; no much larger clone is one base away.

Collaborating institutions collected whole blood in K2EDTA tubes following their own protocols. For TCRbeta analysis, collaborators shipped samples as frozen whole blood, isolated PBMCs, or DNA extracted from either of those sample types. The specimen was peripheral blood. The chain links TRBV19 with TRBJ2-6; TRBD1 could be the D gene, as 6 bases match. The receptor's source is a man between 60 and 70 years old with acute or convalescent COVID-19. The DNA sequence is given as TGTGCCAGTAGGATACCGGGACAAGTCAGCTCTGGGGCCAACGTCCTGACTTTC. It is translated as CASRIPGQVSSGANVLTF.